A selection of T cell receptor beta chains follows, all from one sample in a study of blood T cell repertoires in COVID-19. TCRdb's table, derived via immunoSEQ multiplex PCR, lists solely in-frame clones and lacks some. The table shows some 180,000 clones, with about 80% occurring only once. Specimen: peripheral blood. These TCRs come from an elderly woman with acute or convalescent COVID-19. Each CDR3 is given with its conserved first and last residue. The D gene is left open where the match is weak. Clone size appears in some rows only: once, few, many, or a class for an expanded clone.

TRBV6-5	NA	TRBD1	TRBJ1-1	TGTGCCAGCAGTCGGACAGGGGGAACTGAAGCTTTCTTT	CASSRTGGTEAFF
TRBV29-1	NA	NA	TRBJ2-6	TGCAGCGTTGAATTATTCTCTGGGGCCAACGTCCTGACTTTC	CSVELFSGANVLTF
TRBV28	once	NA	TRBJ1-1	TGTGCCAGCAGCGACGACAGGATTTGGAACACTGAAGCTTTCTTT	CASSDDRIWNTEAFF
TRBV5-8	few	TRBD2	TRBJ2-3	TGTGCCAGCAGCGCCGGGGACTATACCTCAGATACGCAGTATTTT	CASSAGDYTSDTQYF
TRBV19	NA	TRBD1	TRBJ1-2	TGTGCCAGTAACCCGGACAGGGTGGACTATGGCTACACCTTC	CASNPDRVDYGYTF
TRBV6-6	once	NA	TRBJ1-1	TGTGCCAGCAGTTTACGGGGAAGATTGGACACTGAAGCTTTCTTT	CASSLRGRLDTEAFF
TRBV6-6	NA	TRBD2	TRBJ2-2	TGTGCCAGCAGTTACACTAGCGGGGTCGGGACCGGGGAGCTGTTTTTT	CASSYTSGVGTGELFF
TRBV7-9	NA	NA	TRBJ1-1	TGTGCCAGCAGCTACCCTCCGGGTACCAATGAAGCTTTCTTT	CASSYPPGTNEAFF
TRBV7-2	NA	TRBD2	TRBJ2-1	TGTGCCAGCAGTCAAGCGGGGCAGGCCTACAATGAGCAGTTCTTC	CASSQAGQAYNEQFF
TRBV24-1	NA	NA	TRBJ2-5	TGTGCCACCAGTGACCCATTGGGCGCAGAGACCCAGTACTTC	CATSDPLGAETQYF
TRBV12-3/TRBV12-4	NA	NA	TRBJ2-3	TGTGCCAGCACCCGGGCAGATACGCAGTATTTT	CASTRADTQYF
TRBV11-3	NA	NA	TRBJ2-3	TGTGCCAGCAGCTTGTTAGCAACAGATACGCAGTATTTT	CASSLLATDTQYF
TRBV4-1	few	NA	TRBJ2-7	TGCGCCAGCAGCCAAGATTCCGCGGGGACTGGCGAGCAGTACTTC	CASSQDSAGTGEQYF
TRBV5-1	few	TRBD1	TRBJ1-1	TGCGCCAGCACCGGACAGGGGACGGCGAACACTGAAGCTTTCTTT	CASTGQGTANTEAFF
TRBV6-5	NA	NA	TRBJ1-2	TGTGCCAGCAGTTACTCAGACGGGGAGCTTGATGGCTACACCTTC	CASSYSDGELDGYTF